One and the same sample provided the 28 T cell receptor beta chains below, sequenced in a study of T cells after yellow fever vaccination. TCRdb redid the calling of the 5' RACE reads with MiXCR, one entry per CDR3 protein. The data show roughly 330,000 distinct CDR3 sequences, 3.5% to 4.5% seen once. The sample in question was PBMCs, obtained 5 days after the yellow fever booster vaccination. These receptors were obtained from a man between 18 and 35 years old who received the YFV17D yellow fever vaccine.

The table lists this clonotype with many counts. The V gene is TRBV23-1, the J gene TRBJ2-3, with 8 bases that match TRBD2. TRBV23-1 is identified as an open reading frame with a role that is uncertain. The CDR3 is made up of 15 amino acids. The junction had 4 bases not matched to a gene; V was cut back by 2 bases and J by 3 bases. CDR3 sequence: CASSQGSGETDTQYF. Here the CDR3 DNA reads TGCGCCAGCAGTCAAGGTAGCGGGGAGACAGATACGCAGTATTTT.

The sample holds a few counts of this clonotype. The chain recombines TRBV7-2 with TRBJ1-2, with D maybe TRBD1 (5 bases). The CDR3 consists of 15 residues. The V gene's germline CDR1 is SGHTA and CDR2 FQGNSA. With 5 bases removed from V and 6 bases from J, the gap between germline ends came to 19 bases. The CDR3 region is CASSRTSGGSHGYTF. CDR3 in DNA: TGTGCCAGCAGCCGGACCTCGGGGGGGAGTCATGGCTACACCTTC. Full variable domain (rest looked up from reference TRBV7-2 and TRBJ1-2): GAGVSQSPSNKVTEKGKDVELRCDPISGHTALYWYRQSLGQGLEFLIYFQGNSAPDKSGLPSDRFSAERTGGSVSTLTIQRTQQEDSAVYLCASSRTSGGSHGYTFGSGTRLTVV.

This chain links TRBV6-5 with TRBJ1-3; D is undetermined. The germline CDR1 and CDR2 sequences are MNHEY and SVGAGI. V shed 6 bases and J shed 0 bases, with 12 bases lying between them. This CDR3 is 15 amino acids long. CDR3 loop: CASRVAGLSGNTIYF. CDR3 bases: TGTGCCAGCAGGGTGGCAGGCCTCTCTGGAAACACCATATATTTT.

This clonotype was recorded many times. This chain links TRBV20-1 with TRBJ2-3; 8 nucleotides align to TRBD2. From germline, CDR1 is DFQATT and CDR2 SNEGSKA (reference sequence). The CDR3 loop spans 16 amino acids. V shed 3 bases, J shed 2 bases, and the junction held 10 bases outside the gene matches. CDR3 nucleotides: TGCAGTGCTAGGCCCCCAGCGGGGGTACTCACAGATACGCAGTATTTT. Its protein is CSARPPAGVLTDTQYF.

This clonotype was counted at least ten times. The chain carries TRBV5-1 and TRBJ2-7, with D possibly matching TRBD2 (7 bases). The CDR3 spans 15 residues. Germline assignment: CDR1 SGHRS and CDR2 YFSETQ. Trimming removed 3 bases at V and 3 bases at J, with 16 bases between. CDR3 residues: CASSYSGGQIYEQYF. The CDR3 DNA sequence: TGCGCCAGCAGCTATTCGGGGGGCCAGATCTACGAGCAGTACTTC.

This clonotype was picked up many times. CDR3 sequence reads: CSARGSDEQYV. In DNA form, the CDR3 reads TGCAGTGCTAGAGGATCGGACGAGCAGTACGTC. The V gene is TRBV20-1, the J gene TRBJ2-7; D uncertain. Per the germline V gene, CDR1 is DFQATT and CDR2 is SNEGSKA (reference sequence). V was clipped by 1 base and J by 5 bases, with 6 bases between them. This CDR3 has 11 residues.

The V gene is TRBV10-3, the J gene TRBJ2-3; 10 positions agree with TRBD2. The V gene end was trimmed by 6 bases and the J gene end by 0 bases; junction bases not matched to a gene: 3. Germline CDR1 is ENHRY and CDR2 is SYGVKD. This CDR3 is built from 15 residues. Here the CDR3 DNA reads TGTGCCATCAGCTTAGCGGGGGGAAGCACAGATACGCAGTATTTT. Translation gives CAISLAGGSTDTQYF.

This clonotype was observed a few times. The chain recombines TRBV29-1 with TRBJ2-7; 8 positions agree with TRBD2. CDR3 length: 15 amino acids. Per the germline V gene, CDR1 is SQVTM and CDR2 is ANQGSEA. Trimming removed 1 base from V and 3 bases from J; junction bases left unmatched: 8. CDR3 in DNA: TGCAGCGTTGAAGCGCCAGCGGGGGCCAACTACGAGCAGTACTTC. Translated, it gives CSVEAPAGANYEQYF.

This clonotype was counted many times. The gene calls are TRBV6-2 or TRBV6-3 and TRBJ2-2; D might be TRBD1 (6 bases). V dropped 0 bases and J dropped 1 base, with 18 bases sitting between them. CDR3 length: 19 amino acids. Germline lookup yields CDR1 MNHEY and CDR2 SVGEGT. The CDR3 region is CASSYSRFGQGLNTGELFF. CDR3 coding DNA: TGTGCCAGCAGTTACTCGAGATTCGGGCAGGGGTTGAACACCGGGGAGCTGTTTTTT.

The J gene is TRBJ2-1, the V gene TRBV5-6, with D possibly TRBD2 on 6 matching bases. Germline lookup yields CDR1 SGHDT and CDR2 YYEEEE. V was clipped by 6 bases and J by 3 bases, with 10 bases between them. This CDR3 contains 13 residues. CDR3 sequence: CASTRGFYNEQFF. The CDR3 DNA reads TGTGCCAGCACACGGGGGTTCTACAATGAGCAGTTCTTC.

This clonotype was recorded many times. The chain employs TRBV12-3 or TRBV12-4 and TRBJ2-7; TRBD1 aligns across 8 bases. V was clipped by 3 bases and J by 5 bases; unmatched bases: 3. This CDR3 spans 13 amino acids. The CDR3 here is CASSLDRANEQYV. For the CDR3, the DNA is TGTGCCAGCAGTTTGGACAGGGCCAACGAGCAGTACGTC.

This clonotype has at least ten counts. This chain connects TRBV7-9 to TRBJ1-2; D may be TRBD1 (6 bases). The germline V gene encodes CDR1 SEHNR and CDR2 FQNEAQ (reference sequence). CDR3 length: 12 amino acids. The ends were cut back, 7 bases at V and 8 bases at J, with 14 bases in the middle. The CDR3 reads CASTGDGLGYTF. CDR3 in DNA: TGTGCCAGCACAGGGGACGGGCTAGGCTACACCTTC.

The table lists this clonotype with a few counts. The chain uses TRBV7-6 and TRBJ1-2, with D tentatively TRBD1 (6 bases). CDR3 size: 16 residues. Germline CDR1 reads SGHVS; CDR2 reads FNYEAQ. Trimming took off 5 bases at V and 6 bases at J, with 22 bases between the two ends. The DNA of the CDR3 is TGTGCCAGCAGCGAACTGCGGGGGGCGAAAGACGATGGCTACACCTTC. Protein: CASSELRGAKDDGYTF. The full variable domain, with the rest looked up from reference TRBV7-6 and TRBJ1-2, is GAGVSQSPRYKVTKRGQDVALRCDPISGHVSLYWYRQALGQGPEFLTYFNYEAQQDKSGLPNDRFSAERPEGSISTLTIQRTEQRDSAMYRCASSELRGAKDDGYTFGSGTRLTVV.

The V and J genes are TRBV7-6 and TRBJ1-1; 11 bases map to TRBD1. Germline-derived CDR1 and CDR2 are SGHVS and FNYEAQ. The trim removed 5 bases at V and 5 bases at J, leaving 7 bases unmatched. The CDR3 consists of 15 residues. CDR3 in amino acids: CASSAGQGATTEAFF. The DNA for the CDR3 is TGTGCCAGCAGCGCAGGACAGGGGGCAACAACTGAAGCTTTCTTT. The variable domain in full, with the rest retrieved from reference TRBV7-6 and TRBJ1-1, is GAGVSQSPRYKVTKRGQDVALRCDPISGHVSLYWYRQALGQGPEFLTYFNYEAQQDKSGLPNDRFSAERPEGSISTLTIQRTEQRDSAMYRCASSAGQGATTEAFFGQGTRLTVV.

This clonotype was seen once. The chain combines TRBV2 with TRBJ2-1; 12 nucleotides line up with TRBD2. The V segment lost 8 bases and the J segment 6 bases; nucleotides outside the gene matches: 8. The CDR3 sequence is 15 residues long. Germline V lookup: CDR1 SNHLY, CDR2 FYNNEI. DNA for the CDR3: TGTGCCAGCGAAACGACTAGCGGGGGTACCAATGAGCAGTTCTTC. This encodes CASETTSGGTNEQFF.

V usage is TRBV7-2 and J usage is TRBJ1-2, with 8 bases fitting TRBD1. CDR3 length: 13 amino acids. Germline V gene sequence: CDR1 SGHTA, CDR2 FQGNSA. V was clipped by 6 bases and J by 6 bases; unmatched bases: 6. The CDR3 protein is CASSLDRDHGYTF. For the CDR3, the DNA is TGTGCCAGCAGTTTGGACAGGGATCATGGCTACACCTTC.

This clonotype was counted a few times. The chain has TRBV12-3 or TRBV12-4 and TRBJ2-7, with 9 positions matching TRBD2. The length of the CDR3 is 18 residues. With V trimmed by 6 bases and J by 2 bases, 17 bases remained unmatched. The CDR3 coding sequence is TGTGCCAGCAGCCCCCCAGCCGATGCAAGCGGGGGGACCTACGAGCAGTACTTC. Translated, it gives CASSPPADASGGTYEQYF.

Many counts were recorded for this clonotype. The rearrangement links TRBV7-9 to TRBJ2-7, with D possibly called TRBD1 or TRBD2 (5 bases each). V was shortened by 5 bases and J by 3 bases, with 14 bases between the two germline ends. There are 14 residues in the CDR3. CDR1 is SEHNR and CDR2 is FQNEAQ in the germline V gene (reference sequence). CDR3 residues: CASSPRDGHYEQYF. DNA of the CDR3: TGTGCCAGCAGCCCGAGGGACGGTCACTACGAGCAGTACTTC.

This clonotype appeared many times. The CDR3, as DNA: TGCGCCAGCAGCTTGGAGTGGGGGGACGAGCAGTACTTC. Translating gives CASSLEWGDEQYF. The gene calls are TRBV5-1 and TRBJ2-7; D might be TRBD2 (6 bases). Trimming took off 0 bases at V and 5 bases at J, with 9 bases between the two ends. CDR1 is SGHRS and CDR2 is YFSETQ in the germline V gene. This CDR3 is 13 amino acids long.

This clonotype was observed many times. J is TRBJ1-5 and V is TRBV6-2 or TRBV6-3, with 7 bases that match TRBD1. The germline CDR1 and CDR2 sequences are MNHEY and SVGEGT. With V trimmed by 6 bases and J by 0 bases, 5 bases remained unmatched. The CDR3 has 15 amino acids. The CDR3 DNA is TGTGCCAGCAGACCAGGGGGTTATAGCAATCAGCCCCAGCATTTT. Amino acid sequence: CASRPGGYSNQPQHF.

V is TRBV7-2 and J is TRBJ2-5; D unclear. Germline V gene data show CDR1 as SGHTA and CDR2 as FQGNSA. The CDR3 is 12 residues long. Between the trimmed V and J ends, which lost 5 bases and 4 bases, there was a span of 8 bases. CDR3 sequence: CASSVDRETQYF. CDR3 DNA: TGTGCCAGCAGCGTGGACCGAGAGACCCAGTACTTC.

This clonotype was counted only a few times. CDR3 DNA sequence: TGTGCCAGCAGGAGTCAAAGCACTGAAGCTTTCTTT. Protein: CASRSQSTEAFF. This chain joins TRBV6-5 and TRBJ1-1; D remains ambiguous. V was shortened by 6 bases and J by 4 bases, with 9 bases between the two germline ends. The CDR3 sequence is 12 residues long. From germline, CDR1 is MNHEY and CDR2 SVGAGI.

This clonotype was observed at least ten times. The chain combines TRBV6-4 with TRBJ1-2; 7 nucleotides align to TRBD1. Germline V CDR1 and CDR2: MRHNA, SNTAGT. V lost 8 bases, J lost 1 base, and 13 bases stayed unmatched. There are 16 residues in the CDR3. CDR3 residues: CASGIYQDRSNYGYTF. CDR3 coding DNA: TGTGCCAGCGGGATATATCAGGACAGGAGTAACTATGGCTACACCTTC.

This chain connects TRBV6-6 to TRBJ1-1, with D perhaps TRBD1 (6 bases). V lost 4 bases to trimming and J lost 5 bases, with 17 bases between them. The CDR3 sequence is 15 residues long. In germline, CDR1 is MNHNY, CDR2 SVGAGI (reference sequence). The DNA of the CDR3 is TGTGCCAGCAGTTTACTAGCCCTCCAGGGGACTGAAGCTTTCTTT. Residues: CASSLLALQGTEAFF.

J is TRBJ1-5 and V is TRBV20-1; the match to TRBD1 covers 8 bases. The CDR3 has 17 residues. From germline, CDR1 is DFQATT and CDR2 SNEGSKA (reference sequence). V shed 4 bases and J 0 bases; nucleotides not matched to a gene: 11. CDR3 nucleotide sequence: TGCAGTGCTACACGACAGGGGTCGGGGTATAGCAATCAGCCCCAGCATTTT. This encodes CSATRQGSGYSNQPQHF.

The chain uses TRBV7-2 and TRBJ2-1, with 9 nucleotides matching TRBD2. The germline CDR1 and CDR2 sequences are SGHTA and FQGNSA. The CDR3 loop spans 15 amino acids. V lost 4 bases, J lost 10 bases, and 11 bases stayed unmatched. CDR3: CASSSFLAGGKEQFF. CDR3 bases: TGTGCCAGCAGCTCGTTCTTGGCGGGGGGGAAAGAGCAGTTCTTC. Using reference TRBV7-2 and TRBJ2-1 for the parts outside the CDR3, the full variable domain is GAGVSQSPSNKVTEKGKDVELRCDPISGHTALYWYRQSLGQGLEFLIYFQGNSAPDKSGLPSDRFSAERTGGSVSTLTIQRTQQEDSAVYLCASSSFLAGGKEQFFGPGTRLTVL.

This clonotype showed up just a few times. The V gene is TRBV5-1, the J gene TRBJ1-2; TRBD1 agrees at 11 bases. The CDR3 loop spans 16 amino acids. The J segment lost 2 bases and the V segment lost 4 bases, leaving 7 bases of the junction unmatched. The V gene's germline CDR1 is SGHRS and CDR2 YFSETQ. CDR3 coding DNA: TGCGCCAGCAGCCCGGGGACAGGGGGGAACAACTATGGCTACACCTTC. Protein: CASSPGTGGNNYGYTF.

This clonotype was seen ten or more times. This chain uses TRBV20-1 with TRBJ1-5, with D unresolved. V dropped 5 bases and J dropped 4 bases, with 9 bases sitting between them. The CDR3 covers 12 residues. The V gene's germline CDR1 is DFQATT and CDR2 SNEGSKA (reference sequence). In DNA form, the CDR3 reads TGCAGTGCTGTTTCCGGGAATCAGCCCCAGCATTTT. This codes for CSAVSGNQPQHF.